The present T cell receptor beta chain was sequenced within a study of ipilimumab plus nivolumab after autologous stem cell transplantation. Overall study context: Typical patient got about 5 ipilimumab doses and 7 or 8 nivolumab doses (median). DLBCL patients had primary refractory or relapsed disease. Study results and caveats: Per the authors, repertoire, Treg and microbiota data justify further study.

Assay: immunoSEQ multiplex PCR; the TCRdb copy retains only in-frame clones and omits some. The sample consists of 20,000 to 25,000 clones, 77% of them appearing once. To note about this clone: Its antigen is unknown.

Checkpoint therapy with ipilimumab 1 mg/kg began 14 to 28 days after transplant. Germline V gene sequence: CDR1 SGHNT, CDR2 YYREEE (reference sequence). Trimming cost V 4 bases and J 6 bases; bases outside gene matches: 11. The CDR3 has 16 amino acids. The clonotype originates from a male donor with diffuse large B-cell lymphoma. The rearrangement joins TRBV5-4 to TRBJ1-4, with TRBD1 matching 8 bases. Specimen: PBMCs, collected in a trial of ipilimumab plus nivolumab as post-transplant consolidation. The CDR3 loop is CASSRRGTGSYEKLFF. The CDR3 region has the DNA TGTGCCAGCAGCCGCAGAGGGACAGGTTCATATGAAAAACTGTTTTTT.